This T cell receptor (beta chain) was identified in a study of T cells in Graves' hyperthyroidism and ophthalmopathy. The overall study: Peripheral blood was drawn at first diagnosis, prior to all treatment.

This clonotype showed up many times. The target antigen is unknown. The investigators amplified TCR beta CDR3 regions from RNA transcripts. RT-PCR in the first round (using the HTBI primer set) targeted the TCR CDR3. TCRdb used MiXCR to reprocess the multiplex PCR reads, holding one entry per CDR3 protein. The sample holds approximately 330,000 distinct CDR3 sequences, roughly 15% seen once. Per germline, CDR1 DFQATT and CDR2 SNEGSKA (reference sequence). The V end was cut by 3 bases, the J end by 4 bases, with 19 bases between. The CDR3 has 15 residues. Fresh peripheral blood, under 11 ml, yielded the PBMCs. Study-level results: Most thyroid clonotypes with frequency above 0.001 were detected in blood.

This receptor was obtained from a middle-aged woman with Graves' ophthalmopathy. Material for sequencing was blood. The chain is built from TRBV20-1 and TRBJ2-7; tentative D call: TRBD1 (6 bases). CDR3 coding DNA: TGCAGTGCTAGCCCCCAGTGGGGGCCGGGATACGAGCAGTACTTC. This codes for CSASPQWGPGYEQYF.